A single sample is the source of the 11 T cell receptor beta chains below, sequenced in a study of regulatory T cells in long-lasting Graves disease. According to the study, TCR beta libraries were built with iRepertoire HTBI primers and CDR3-region Arm-PCR. MiXCR was run by TCRdb on the multiplex PCR reads, yielding one entry per CDR3 protein. The sample carries about 240,000 distinct CDR3 sequences, over 20% recorded once. As for time point: newly diagnosed GD, antithyroid drugs for less than 3 months. Extracted RNA from PBMCs served as the source of the TCR library. Here the sequenced sample was peripheral blood mononuclear cells (PBMCs), taken at new diagnosis, from a patient treated with antithyroid drugs. Source of these receptors: a female donor with Graves disease.

This clonotype was seen repeatedly, ten times or more. This may stem from a read error, because a much larger clone lies one nucleotide away. The J gene is TRBJ2-5, the V gene TRBV6-2 or TRBV6-3; 7 positions agree with TRBD1. Germline V CDR1 and CDR2: MNHEY, SVGEGT. After removal of 6 bases from V and 1 base from J, the junction contained 2 bases not matched to a gene. The CDR3 is made up of 13 amino acids. The CDR3 loop is CASRGQSQETQYF. The CDR3 bases are TGTGCCAGCAGGGGACAGTCCCAAGAGACCCAGTACTTC.

Many counts were recorded for this clonotype. The rearrangement uses TRBV3-1 and TRBJ2-1; a possible D gene is TRBD1 (5 bases). The germline gives CDR1 LGHDT, CDR2 YNNKEL (reference sequence). The CDR3 consists of 16 residues. The V end was cut by 0 bases, the J end by 12 bases, with 21 bases between. CDR3 region: CASSQDYQGYGVRQFF. Written as DNA, the CDR3 is TGTGCCAGCAGCCAAGATTACCAGGGTTACGGAGTTCGGCAGTTCTTC.

This sequence joins TRBV5-4 and TRBJ2-3; a possible D gene is TRBD1 (6 bases). Germline CDR1 is SGHNT and CDR2 is YYREEE (reference sequence). Deletions cut 2 bases from V and 0 bases from J, with 10 bases between. The CDR3 runs 15 residues. The CDR3 loop is CASSFRGSSTDTQYF. The CDR3, as DNA: TGTGCCAGCAGCTTCAGGGGCAGTAGCACAGATACGCAGTATTTT.

J is TRBJ2-3 and V is TRBV29-1; no clear D gene. Germline values: CDR1 SQVTM, CDR2 ANQGSEA. The CDR3 contains 13 residues. V was clipped by 7 bases and J by 0 bases, with 11 bases between them. CDR3 sequence reads: CSARLWSTDTQYF. CDR3 DNA: TGCAGCGCCCGACTGTGGAGCACAGATACGCAGTATTTT.

The V gene is TRBV7-9, the J gene TRBJ2-2, with 9 bases aligning to TRBD2. CDR1 and CDR2 (germline): SEHNR, FQNEAQ (reference sequence). This CDR3 is built from 16 residues. J lost 3 bases, V lost 4 bases, and 6 bases had no gene match. In DNA, the CDR3 is TGTGCCAGCAGCTGGAAGCTAGCGGGGTACACCGGGGAGCTGTTTTTT. Translation: CASSWKLAGYTGELFF.

This clonotype has ten or more counts. The V call is TRBV4-1, the J call TRBJ1-1; no firm D call. Germline V CDR1 and CDR2: MGHRA, YSYEKL. The CDR3 runs 16 residues. The V end was cut by 0 bases, the J end by 3 bases, with 14 bases between. The CDR3 sequence: CASSQDGGSGYTEAFF. The CDR3 DNA is TGCGCCAGCAGCCAAGATGGCGGATCGGGTTACACTGAAGCTTTCTTT.

Ten or more counts support this clonotype. This chain uses TRBV2 with TRBJ1-5; the match to TRBD1 covers 8 bases. The length of the CDR3 is 14 residues. In germline, CDR1 is SNHLY, CDR2 FYNNEI. V lost 8 bases and J lost 4; bases outside the gene matches: 7. The CDR3 bases are TGTGCCAGCTCTTTGGACAGGGCGAATCAGCCCCAGCATTTT. Residues: CASSLDRANQPQHF.

The chain has TRBV19 and TRBJ1-5; D unclear. CDR1 and CDR2 (germline): LNHDA, SQIVND (reference sequence). V lost 6 bases and J 9 bases, leaving 15 bases between the germline ends. This CDR3 has 13 amino acids. The CDR3 protein is CASRSAPSWPQHF. Written as DNA, the CDR3 is TGTGCCAGTAGGTCAGCCCCGTCGTGGCCCCAGCATTTT.

This clonotype has a count of ten or more. J is TRBJ1-5 and V is TRBV20-1; no clear D gene. There are 13 residues in the CDR3. From germline, CDR1 is DFQATT and CDR2 SNEGSKA (reference sequence). The V and J ends lost 3 bases and 3 bases respectively, with 9 bases between them. CDR3 sequence reads: CSARSTFNQPQHF. DNA for the CDR3: TGCAGTGCTAGGTCGACCTTCAATCAGCCCCAGCATTTT.

The chain recombines TRBV7-3 with TRBJ2-7; perhaps TRBD2 as D (5 bases). CDR3 length: 14 amino acids. Germline CDR1 reads SGHTA; CDR2 reads FQGTGA. Deletions cut 4 bases from V and 5 bases from J, with 15 bases between. In nucleotides, the CDR3 is TGTGCCAGCAGCTATTCCCGGGGTGGGGACGAGCAGTACTTC. This codes for CASSYSRGGDEQYF.

This clonotype was counted many times. The CDR3 nucleotides read TGCAGTGCTCGCACAGGGGCGGAGACCCAGTACTTC. It yields the protein CSARTGAETQYF. V gene TRBV20-1 combines with J gene TRBJ2-5; TRBD1 matches at 7 bases. Trimming took 5 bases from V and 5 from J; bases not matched to a gene: 5. The CDR3 loop spans 12 amino acids. Germline assignment: CDR1 DFQATT and CDR2 SNEGSKA (reference sequence).